Listed here are 18 T cell receptor beta chains from one sample, sequenced in a study of control samples from healthy donors and cancer patients. Clones were read by immunoSEQ multiplex PCR, and TCRdb kept only the in-frame ones, dropping some. The sample contains roughly 180,000 clones, 85% to 95% of which appear only once. Material for sequencing was blood. The receptors come from a woman aged 18 to 35 in good health.

The chain joins TRBV11-3 to TRBJ1-1, with a possible D match to TRBD1 (6 bases). CDR1 and CDR2 from the germline V gene are SGHNT and YENEEA. There are 14 residues in the CDR3. The V end was cut by 3 bases, the J end by 1 base, with 9 bases between. The CDR3, as DNA: TGTGCCAGCAGCTTCTTAGGGGGGAACACTGAAGCTTTCTTT. Translation gives CASSFLGGNTEAFF.

V gene TRBV10-2 combines with J gene TRBJ1-4; D ambiguous. The CDR3 spans 15 residues. The V gene lost 6 bases and the J gene lost 3 bases, with 14 bases spanning the gap. Germline V gene data show CDR1 as WSHSY and CDR2 as SAAADI. CDR3 in amino acids: CASSEMGVANEKLFF. Written as DNA, the CDR3 is TGCGCCAGCAGCGAGATGGGCGTAGCTAATGAAAAACTGTTTTTT.

This clone was found a few times. Other DNA variants within this sample encode the same CDR3. V usage is TRBV11-2 and J usage is TRBJ1-4, with 8 bases aligning to TRBD1. Trimming at V came to 3 bases and at J to 5 bases, leaving 5 bases not matched to a gene. There are 15 residues in the CDR3. Looked up from germline, CDR1 is SGHAT and CDR2 is FQNNGV. This CDR3 is CASSFGTGINEKLFF. The CDR3, as DNA: TGTGCCAGCAGCTTCGGGACAGGAATCAATGAAAAACTGTTTTTT.

The genes are TRBV7-6 and TRBJ2-2; D is unresolved. In germline, CDR1 is SGHVS, CDR2 FNYEAQ. The V gene lost 5 bases and the J gene lost 0 bases, with 7 bases spanning the gap. This CDR3 has 14 residues. The CDR3 DNA sequence: TGTGCCAGCAGCCCTAGACCGAACACCGGGGAGCTGTTTTTT. Amino acid sequence: CASSPRPNTGELFF.

This clone was recorded only once. The chain is built from TRBV10-2 and TRBJ2-4, with D possibly matching TRBD2 (5 bases). V dropped 6 bases and J dropped 0 bases, with 6 bases sitting between them. This CDR3 is built from 13 residues. Germline-derived CDR1 and CDR2 are WSHSY and SAAADI. The CDR3 DNA sequence: TGCGCCAGCAGCGGGGAAGCCAAAAACATTCAGTACTTC. It codes for CASSGEAKNIQYF.

The gene calls are TRBV6-2 or TRBV6-3 and TRBJ1-5; D is unresolved. The CDR3 totals 12 residues. CDR1 is MNHEY, CDR2 SVGEGT, per germline. V was pared by 4 bases and J by 5 bases, with 6 bases between. The CDR3 region is CASSSGDQPQHF. CDR3 in DNA: TGTGCCAGCAGTTCGGGTGATCAGCCCCAGCATTTT.

The V call is TRBV2, the J call TRBJ2-1; perhaps TRBD2 as D (6 bases). Germline CDR1 SNHLY, CDR2 FYNNEI. The CDR3 extends over 10 amino acids. Trimming cost V 10 bases and J 12 bases, with 13 bases left between them. The CDR3 region is CATVMGGQFF. In DNA, the CDR3 is TGTGCCACCGTTATGGGGGGGCAGTTCTTC.

The V call is TRBV5-4, the J call TRBJ2-7; D unclear. The CDR3 length is 11 residues. Trimming removed 2 bases from V and 5 bases from J, with 5 bases in between. Per the germline V gene, CDR1 is SGHNT and CDR2 is YYREEE (reference sequence). The CDR3 DNA follows: TGTGCCAGCAGCTTTCGCAACGAGCAGTACTTC. It is translated as CASSFRNEQYF.

V usage is TRBV3-1 (or the pseudogene TRBV3-2) and J usage is TRBJ2-1, with D possibly TRBD2 on 6 matching bases. Germline V gene lookup returns CDR1 LGHDT and CDR2 YNNKEL (reference sequence). V gave up 5 bases and J gave up 0 bases, with 11 bases separating them. CDR3 length: 15 residues. CDR3 amino acids: CASSDSGTSYNEQFF. As DNA, the CDR3 is TGTGCCAGCAGCGATAGCGGAACCTCCTACAATGAGCAGTTCTTC.

This CDR3 is CASSLARGHPVRGANVLTF. CDR3 nucleotide sequence: TGCGCCAGCAGCCTAGCTCGCGGACACCCGGTACGAGGGGCCAACGTCCTGACTTTC. V is TRBV4-3 and J is TRBJ2-6; a weak D match, TRBD1 (5 bases). V lost 4 bases and J lost 4, with 23 bases in between. The CDR3 runs 19 residues. CDR1 LGHNA and CDR2 YSLEER come from the germline V gene.

The gene calls are TRBV4-3 and TRBJ2-1, with D maybe TRBD1 (6 bases). Looked up from germline, CDR1 is LGHNA and CDR2 is YSLEER. The CDR3 totals 12 residues. Between the trimmed V and J ends, which lost 3 bases and 7 bases, there was a span of 7 bases. CDR3 amino acids: CASSHTGNEQFF. In nucleotides, the CDR3 is TGCGCCAGCAGCCATACAGGGAATGAGCAGTTCTTC.

The chain carries TRBV2 and TRBJ1-5, with D perhaps TRBD1 (6 bases). V lost 4 bases and J lost 1, with 11 bases in between. This CDR3 is built from 15 residues. Germline values: CDR1 SNHLY, CDR2 FYNNEI. This CDR3 reads CASSGGQPSNQPQHF. The CDR3 DNA reads TGTGCCAGCAGTGGGGGGCAGCCGAGCAATCAGCCCCAGCATTTT.

A few counts support this clone. DNA of the CDR3: TGTGCCAGCAGCCCCCTTGGGGGAGGGAATTCACCCCTCCACTTT. It codes for CASSPLGGGNSPLHF. This chain uses TRBV7-2 with TRBJ1-6, with D maybe TRBD1 (5 bases). Germline V gene data show CDR1 as SGHTA and CDR2 as FQGNSA. Trimming took 5 bases from V and 7 from J, leaving 15 bases between them. The CDR3 length is 15 residues.

As DNA, the CDR3 is TGTGCCAGCAGCTTGTCCCCGGTTGGGTCACCCCTCCACTTT. As protein: CASSLSPVGSPLHF. The chain couples TRBV5-6 to TRBJ1-6; D is unresolved. Germline CDR1 and CDR2: SGHDT and YYEEEE. Trimming removed 1 base from V and 10 bases from J, with 12 bases in between. CDR3 length equals 14 residues. The full variable domain, with the rest looked up from reference TRBV5-6 and TRBJ1-6, is DAGVTQSPTHLIKTRGQQVTLRCSPKSGHDTVSWYQQALGQGPQFIFQYYEEEERQRGNFPDRFSGHQFPNYSSELNVNALLLGDSALYLCASSLSPVGSPLHFGNGTRLTVT.

J is TRBJ2-7 and V is TRBV13; 9 nucleotides match TRBD2. The CDR3 consists of 15 residues. In germline, CDR1 is PRHDT, CDR2 FYEKMQ (reference sequence). V dropped 3 bases and J dropped 2; count of bases not matched to a gene: 5. CDR3 in DNA: TGTGCCAGCAGCTTGTCACTAGCGGGCCCCTACGAGCAGTACTTC. As protein: CASSLSLAGPYEQYF.

The genes are TRBV5-1 and TRBJ2-3, with D possibly being TRBD1 (6 bases). CDR1 SGHRS and CDR2 YFSETQ come from the germline V gene. The CDR3 spans 14 residues. V was cut by 7 bases and J by 3 bases, with 15 bases left in between. CDR3 region: CASDQGHRTDTQYF. The DNA of the CDR3 is TGCGCCAGCGACCAGGGACATCGTACAGATACGCAGTATTTT.

The V and J genes are TRBV6-1 and TRBJ2-7, with D possibly TRBD2 on 6 matching bases. Germline assignment: CDR1 MNHNS and CDR2 SASEGT. The CDR3 is 14 amino acids. V gave up 1 base and J gave up 3 bases, with 10 bases separating them. The CDR3, as DNA: TGTGCCAGCAGTGAAGTGTTAGCGGTCTACGAGCAGTACTTC. This codes for CASSEVLAVYEQYF.

The rearrangement uses TRBV3-1 (or the pseudogene TRBV3-2) and TRBJ2-2; D gene ambiguous. Per germline, CDR1 LGHDT and CDR2 YNNKEL (reference sequence). This CDR3 is 11 amino acids long. Trimming pared 3 bases from V and 8 bases from J, leaving 4 bases between. The CDR3 reads CASSHGGELFF. For the CDR3, the DNA is TGTGCCAGCAGCCACGGGGGGGAGCTGTTTTTT.